The rows below give T cell receptor beta chains drawn from one sample of a study of blood T cell repertoires in COVID-19. Here immunoSEQ multiplex PCR was the method, and the copy in TCRdb shows in-frame clones only, minus some. The sample includes about 250,000 clones, about nine tenths of them seen just once. Sequences were obtained from PBMCs or T cells enriched from blood (not recorded which). These receptors were obtained from a woman between 45 and 60 years old who had recovered from COVID-19. CDR3s include the opening cysteine and the closing phenylalanine or tryptophan. The D gene is left open where the match is weak. Some rows mark clone size as missing; the rest say once, few, many or name a class of expanded clone.

d_gene: -
j_gene: TRBJ2-5
abundance: -
v_gene: TRBV11-2
CDR3nt: TGTGCCAGCAGCTTAGATCGGATGGACAGAGAGACCCAGTACTTC
CDR3aa: CASSLDRMDRETQYF

d_gene: -
j_gene: TRBJ1-1
abundance: -
v_gene: TRBV4-2
CDR3nt: TGTGCCAGCAGCCAAAGTAGGAGGGAGAACACTGAAGCTTTCTTT
CDR3aa: CASSQSRRENTEAFF

d_gene: -
j_gene: TRBJ1-2
abundance: -
v_gene: TRBV28
CDR3nt: TGTGCCAGCAGTAGTGGGACTATTGGCTACACCTTC
CDR3aa: CASSSGTIGYTF

d_gene: -
j_gene: TRBJ1-5
abundance: few
v_gene: TRBV1
CDR3nt: TGCACCAGCATTTACAGGGCGAGCAATCAGCCCCAGCATTTT
CDR3aa: CTSIYRASNQPQHF

d_gene: -
j_gene: TRBJ2-3
abundance: -
v_gene: TRBV6-4
CDR3nt: TGTGCCAGCAGTGACCAGTGGGGGGAAGATACGCAGTATTTT
CDR3aa: CASSDQWGEDTQYF

d_gene: -
j_gene: TRBJ1-5
abundance: -
v_gene: TRBV6-1
CDR3nt: TGTGCCAGCAGTGAGGGAACATCGGGGTCTTGGCCCCAGCATTTT
CDR3aa: CASSEGTSGSWPQHF

d_gene: -
j_gene: TRBJ1-4
abundance: -
v_gene: TRBV7-2
CDR3nt: TGTGCCAGCAGCAGAAACAGGGCTAACAATGAAAAACTGTTTTTT
CDR3aa: CASSRNRANNEKLFF

d_gene: TRBD1
j_gene: TRBJ1-1
abundance: -
v_gene: TRBV7-2
CDR3nt: TGTGCCAGCAGCTTAGACAGGGGGCGTTGGAACACTGAAGCTTTCTTT
CDR3aa: CASSLDRGRWNTEAFF

d_gene: -
j_gene: TRBJ2-1
abundance: -
v_gene: TRBV10-1
CDR3nt: TGCGCCAGCAGTAGTTTAGGTAGCGGGTACCGAGGGGGCAATGAGCAGTTCTTC
CDR3aa: CASSSLGSGYRGGNEQFF

d_gene: -
j_gene: TRBJ1-2
abundance: once
v_gene: TRBV3-1/TRBV3-2
CDR3nt: TGTGCCAGCAGCCTCCGGGCCCAGGAGGGCTATGGCTACACCTTC
CDR3aa: CASSLRAQEGYGYTF

d_gene: TRBD1
j_gene: TRBJ2-5
abundance: once
v_gene: TRBV11-2
CDR3nt: TGTGCCAGCAGCCGCACGACAGGGTTGGAGACCCAGTACTTC
CDR3aa: CASSRTTGLETQYF

d_gene: TRBD2
j_gene: TRBJ2-7
abundance: -
v_gene: TRBV6-2/TRBV6-3
CDR3nt: TGTGCCAGCAGTTACTCTACTAGCGGGAGCTACGAGCAGTACTTC
CDR3aa: CASSYSTSGSYEQYF

d_gene: TRBD1
j_gene: TRBJ2-7
abundance: -
v_gene: TRBV18
CDR3nt: TGTGCCAGCTCAAGTTCCAAATCTCTTGCCGGGACAGGGTCCTACGAGCAGTACTTC
CDR3aa: CASSSSKSLAGTGSYEQYF

d_gene: TRBD1
j_gene: TRBJ2-5
abundance: -
v_gene: TRBV7-3
CDR3nt: TGTGCCAGCAGCTTAACGACCCAGGGGGCCGCAACCCAGTACTTC
CDR3aa: CASSLTTQGAATQYF

d_gene: TRBD2
j_gene: TRBJ2-7
abundance: -
v_gene: TRBV6-5
CDR3nt: TGTGCCAGCACTGGGGGGGACGGATCCTACGAGCAGTACTTC
CDR3aa: CASTGGDGSYEQYF

d_gene: -
j_gene: TRBJ1-1
abundance: few
v_gene: TRBV20-1
CDR3nt: TGCAGTGCCGTTGGCCGCGGTGAAGCTTTCTTT
CDR3aa: CSAVGRGEAFF

d_gene: -
j_gene: TRBJ1-1
abundance: -
v_gene: TRBV6-1
CDR3nt: TGTGCCAGCAGTGAGAGGGCTCCGAAAACTGAAGCTTTCTTT
CDR3aa: CASSERAPKTEAFF

d_gene: TRBD2
j_gene: TRBJ2-1
abundance: once
v_gene: TRBV4-3
CDR3nt: TGCGCCAGCAGCCAAGGTCCCAGCGGGAGGTCCTCCTACAATGAGCAGTTCTTC
CDR3aa: CASSQGPSGRSSYNEQFF

d_gene: -
j_gene: TRBJ2-7
abundance: -
v_gene: TRBV5-4
CDR3nt: TGTGCCAGCAGCTTGGGACAGAAAATAGACGAGCAGTACTTC
CDR3aa: CASSLGQKIDEQYF

d_gene: -
j_gene: TRBJ1-4
abundance: -
v_gene: TRBV5-1
CDR3nt: TGCGCCAGCAGCCCCGGCGGCAGAAAAAATGAAAAACTGTTTTTT
CDR3aa: CASSPGGRKNEKLFF

d_gene: TRBD2
j_gene: TRBJ2-3
abundance: -
v_gene: TRBV9
CDR3nt: TGTGCCAGCAGCGTTCCTAGGACCGGGACTAGCGGACGCACAGATACGCAGTATTTT
CDR3aa: CASSVPRTGTSGRTDTQYF

d_gene: -
j_gene: TRBJ1-4
abundance: -
v_gene: TRBV7-6
CDR3nt: TGTGCCAGCAGCCGCTTGGTTGCCCAGGGTAGTGAAAAACTGTTTTTT
CDR3aa: CASSRLVAQGSEKLFF

d_gene: TRBD1
j_gene: TRBJ1-1
abundance: -
v_gene: TRBV29-1
CDR3nt: TGCAGCGTTCCAAGGGACAGGGGGTTCAGTCGGACTGAAGCTTTCTTT
CDR3aa: CSVPRDRGFSRTEAFF

d_gene: TRBD2
j_gene: TRBJ2-2
abundance: -
v_gene: TRBV20-1
CDR3nt: TGCAGTGCTAGTCCCTCGGGAGGCGTCGGGGAGCTGTTTTTT
CDR3aa: CSASPSGGVGELFF

d_gene: -
j_gene: TRBJ1-2
abundance: -
v_gene: TRBV5-1
CDR3nt: TGCGCCAGCAGCGCTGGGGCGGCCTCAGGCTATGGCTACACCTTC
CDR3aa: CASSAGAASGYGYTF

d_gene: -
j_gene: TRBJ2-7
abundance: -
v_gene: TRBV21-1
CDR3nt: TGTGCCAGCAGCAAAGGGCCTTGCGGTAGCGGGATATACGAGCAGTACTTC
CDR3aa: CASSKGPCGSGIYEQYF

d_gene: TRBD2
j_gene: TRBJ2-3
abundance: -
v_gene: TRBV30
CDR3nt: TGTGCCTGGAGTAGACTAGCGGCCAACACAGATACGCAGTATTTT
CDR3aa: CAWSRLAANTDTQYF

d_gene: TRBD2
j_gene: TRBJ2-2
abundance: -
v_gene: TRBV7-2
CDR3nt: TGTGCCAGCACCCTAGCGGCCCACACCGGGGAGCTGTTTTTT
CDR3aa: CASTLAAHTGELFF